This entry lists 7 T cell receptor beta chains sequenced from one sample in a study of response to subunit inactivated influenza vaccine. TCRdb itself ran the RT-PCR reads through MiXCR, one entry per CDR3 protein. Of around 200,000 distinct CDR3 sequences listed, more than 10% were seen once; the top ten hold less than 30%. These data were likewise used in another study, on T cells expressing NK-cell markers. That work contributes: For TCR beta, cDNA was produced by 5'RACE template switching with UMIs.

Specimen: CD8+ T cells sorted from PBMCs, collected less than 13 days after vaccination. The source is a man aged 50 to 59 who received an inactivated influenza vaccine.

This clonotype has a handful of counts. The V call is TRBV12-3 or TRBV12-4, the J call TRBJ1-2; 7 bases map to TRBD1. The CDR3 runs 16 residues. V lost 2 bases, J lost 7 bases, and 13 bases stayed unmatched. CDR3 DNA sequence: TGTGCCAGCAGTTTATACGCGGCAGGGGGATTATCTGGCTACACCTTC. This encodes CASSLYAAGGLSGYTF.

The rearrangement uses TRBV12-3 or TRBV12-4 and TRBJ2-5; a possible D gene is TRBD2 (6 bases). The CDR3 consists of 14 residues. With 7 bases removed from V and 1 base from J, the gap between germline ends came to 13 bases. The CDR3 DNA reads TGTGCCAGCACTGAGTTCGGGGGCCAAGAGACCCAGTACTTC. Translated, it gives CASTEFGGQETQYF.

This clonotype was recorded a few times. The chain recombines TRBV4-3 with TRBJ2-7; TRBD2 matches 7 bases. V lost 0 bases to trimming and J lost 5 bases; unmatched junction nucleotides: 13. The CDR3 consists of 17 residues. The germline CDR1 and CDR2 sequences are LGHNA and YSLEER. The CDR3 sequence is CASSQDTGGTTNHEQYF. The CDR3 DNA follows: TGCGCCAGCAGCCAAGATACGGGAGGCACAACGAATCACGAGCAGTACTTC.

The chain joins TRBV20-1 to TRBJ1-1; D may be TRBD1 (6 bases). The CDR3 runs 12 residues. The germline V gene encodes CDR1 DFQATT and CDR2 SNEGSKA (reference sequence). Written as DNA, the CDR3 is TGCAGGGTCGGACAGCAGAACACTGAAGCTTTCTTT. Translation gives CRVGQQNTEAFF.

This clonotype was counted between two and nine times. The germline gene is not matched at one end of the junction; a read error may be the cause. The chain employs TRBV11-2 and TRBJ1-1; a possible D gene is TRBD1 (5 bases). From germline, CDR1 is SGHAT and CDR2 FQNNGV. The CDR3 sequence is 12 residues long. CDR3 region: CASSLAGADAFF. The DNA of the CDR3 is TGTGCCAGCAGCTTAGCCGGGGCTGATGCTTTCTTT.

This chain links TRBV12-3 or TRBV12-4 with TRBJ2-1; TRBD2 aligns across 7 bases. V shed 5 bases and J 0 bases; nucleotides not matched to a gene: 7. CDR3 length equals 16 residues. The CDR3 sequence: CASSPSSGSSYNEQFF. For the CDR3, the DNA is TGTGCCAGCAGTCCGTCTAGCGGAAGCTCCTACAATGAGCAGTTCTTC.

The chain couples TRBV6-2 or TRBV6-3 to TRBJ1-2; D may be TRBD1 (6 bases). Germline V lookup: CDR1 MNHEY, CDR2 SVGEGT. V shed 0 bases and J shed 6 bases, with 11 bases lying between them. There are 14 residues in the CDR3. The CDR3 DNA reads TGTGCCAGCAGTTACTCGACGTCAGGGGATGGCTACACCTTC. Translation: CASSYSTSGDGYTF.